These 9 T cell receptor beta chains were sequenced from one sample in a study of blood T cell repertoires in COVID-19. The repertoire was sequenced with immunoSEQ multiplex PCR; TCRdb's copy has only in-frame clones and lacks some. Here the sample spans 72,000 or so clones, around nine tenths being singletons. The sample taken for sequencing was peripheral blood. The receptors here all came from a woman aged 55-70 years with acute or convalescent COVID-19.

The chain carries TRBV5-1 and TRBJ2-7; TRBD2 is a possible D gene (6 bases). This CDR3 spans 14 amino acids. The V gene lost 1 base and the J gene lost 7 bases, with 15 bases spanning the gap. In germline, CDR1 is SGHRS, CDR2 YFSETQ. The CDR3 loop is CASSLRGFWEEQYF. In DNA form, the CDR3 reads TGCGCCAGCAGCTTGCGGGGGTTCTGGGAGGAGCAGTACTTC.

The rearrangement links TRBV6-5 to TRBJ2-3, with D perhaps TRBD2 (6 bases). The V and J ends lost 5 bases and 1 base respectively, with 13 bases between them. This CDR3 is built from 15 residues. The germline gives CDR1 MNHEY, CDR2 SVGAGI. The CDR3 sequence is CASSPIGSGTDTQYF. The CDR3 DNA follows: TGTGCCAGCAGTCCCATCGGGAGTGGCACAGATACGCAGTATTTT.

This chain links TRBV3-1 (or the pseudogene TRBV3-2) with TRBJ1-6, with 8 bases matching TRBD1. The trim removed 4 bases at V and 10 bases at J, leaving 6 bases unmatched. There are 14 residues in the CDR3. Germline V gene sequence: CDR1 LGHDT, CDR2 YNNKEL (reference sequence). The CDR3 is CASSLDRVKSPLHF. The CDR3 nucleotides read TGTGCCAGCAGCCTGGACAGGGTCAAATCACCCCTCCACTTT.

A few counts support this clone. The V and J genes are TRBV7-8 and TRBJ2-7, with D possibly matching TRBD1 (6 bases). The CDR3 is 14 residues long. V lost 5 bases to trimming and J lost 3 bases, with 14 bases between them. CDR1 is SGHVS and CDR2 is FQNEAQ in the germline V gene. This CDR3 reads CASSPNRDRYEQYF. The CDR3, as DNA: TGTGCCAGCAGCCCAAACAGGGATCGCTACGAGCAGTACTTC.

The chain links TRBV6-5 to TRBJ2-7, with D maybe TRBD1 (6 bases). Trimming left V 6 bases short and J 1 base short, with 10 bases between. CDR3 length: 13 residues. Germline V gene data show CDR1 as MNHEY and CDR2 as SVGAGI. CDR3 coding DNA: TGTGCCAGCAGCAGAGGACAGTCCTACGAGCAGTACTTC. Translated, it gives CASSRGQSYEQYF.

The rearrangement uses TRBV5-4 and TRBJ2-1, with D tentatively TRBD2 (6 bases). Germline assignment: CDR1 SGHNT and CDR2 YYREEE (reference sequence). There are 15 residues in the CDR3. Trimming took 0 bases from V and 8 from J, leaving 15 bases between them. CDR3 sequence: CASSLVGEVWDEQFF. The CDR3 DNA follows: TGTGCCAGCAGCTTGGTAGGGGAGGTTTGGGATGAGCAGTTCTTC. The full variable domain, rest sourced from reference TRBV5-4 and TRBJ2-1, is ETGVTQSPTHLIKTRGQQVTLRCSSQSGHNTVSWYQQALGQGPQFIFQYYREEENGRGNFPPRFSGLQFPNYSSELNVNALELDDSALYLCASSLVGEVWDEQFFGPGTRLTVL.

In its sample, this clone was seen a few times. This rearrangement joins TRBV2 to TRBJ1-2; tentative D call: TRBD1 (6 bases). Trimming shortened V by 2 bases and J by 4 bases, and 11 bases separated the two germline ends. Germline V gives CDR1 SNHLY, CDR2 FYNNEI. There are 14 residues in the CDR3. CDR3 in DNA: TGTGCCAGCAGTGAATTAACAGGGCTCTATGGCTACACCTTC. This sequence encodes CASSELTGLYGYTF.

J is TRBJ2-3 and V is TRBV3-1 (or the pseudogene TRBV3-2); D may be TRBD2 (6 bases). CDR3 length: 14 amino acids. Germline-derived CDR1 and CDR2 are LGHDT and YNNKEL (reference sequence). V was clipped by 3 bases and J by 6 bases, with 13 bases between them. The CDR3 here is CASSQSLASDTQYF. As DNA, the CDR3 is TGTGCCAGCAGCCAGTCCCTAGCGTCGGATACGCAGTATTTT.

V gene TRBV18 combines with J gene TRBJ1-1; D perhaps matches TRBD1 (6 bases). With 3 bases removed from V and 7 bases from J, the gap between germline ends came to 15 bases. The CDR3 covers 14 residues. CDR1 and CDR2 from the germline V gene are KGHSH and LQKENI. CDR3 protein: CASSPSTGWGEAFF. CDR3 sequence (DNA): TGTGCCAGCTCACCTTCGACAGGTTGGGGTGAAGCTTTCTTT.